This T cell receptor (beta chain) was retrieved from a study of blood T cell repertoires in COVID-19. Study-wide background: Sites in the United States, Italy and Spain provided acute and convalescent COVID-19 samples. PBMCs, B-cell-depleted T cells, or T cells were the source of the cDNA or gDNA that made up the material.

As handled by the study authors: By means of reference gene primer amplification, nucleated cell counts were estimated. Libraries were prepared by immunoSEQ multiplex PCR; TCRdb keeps only in-frame clonotypes and omits some of them. V and J calls and clone size come straight from that table; D and trimming were deduced from the DNA. This table holds some 26,000 clones, 82% found once. The sequence came from an elderly man with active or convalescent COVID-19. The specimen sequenced was peripheral blood.

CDR3 DNA sequence: TGTGCCAGCAGTTTCCCCCGGCTAGCGGGAGCCAATGAGCAGTTCTTC. It is translated as CASSFPRLAGANEQFF. This chain uses TRBV28 with TRBJ2-1; 10 bases are shared with TRBD2. The trim removed 3 bases at V and 6 bases at J, leaving 8 bases unmatched. CDR1 is MDHEN and CDR2 is SYDVKM in the germline V gene. The CDR3 runs 16 residues.